This TCR beta chain was identified in a study of beta chain features in type 1 diabetes. Expressed TCRB transcripts were sequenced after all isolated RNA was converted to cDNA. Using immunoSEQ multiplex PCR, the repertoire was profiled, and TCRdb retains in-frame clones only, with some absent. The sample comprises tens of thousands of clones, 51% of which are singletons, and over 2% rests with the top ten. Germline CDR1 SGHTA, CDR2 FQGNSA. The J segment lost 7 bases and the V segment lost 4 bases, leaving 11 bases of the junction unmatched. This CDR3 is built from 15 residues. This chain joins TRBV7-2 and TRBJ2-7; 9 nucleotides line up with TRBD1. Sequencing was done on a sample of Tregs from blood. This TCR was sampled from a woman between 18 and 30 years old in good health. Here the CDR3 DNA reads TGTGCCAGCAGCTCCGACAGGGGGTTATTTGAGGAGCAGTACTTC. This translates into CASSSDRGLFEEQYF.